Each of the 19 T cell receptor beta chains below was sequenced from the same sample in a study of synovial regulatory T cells in juvenile arthritis (dated by TCRdb to 2015 to 2017). The paper's findings and limits, for the study overall: TCR diversity was lower in blood iaTreg cells than in other blood Treg cells, which is consistent with antigen-driven expansion.

Library method: the immunoSEQ multiplex PCR assay. The immuneACCESS repertoire file appears here via TCRdb, limited to in-frame rearrangements. These files lack a portion of the clones; in checked studies, under half of the deficit traces to unresolved V genes, and the cause of the others is not known. For this sample, the table gives 9,700 or so clones. The ten largest clones capture 1.7% of the sample. Their antigens are not known. Sequencing was carried out using Treg cells from blood. This sample's cell subset or site label indicates: HLA-DR+ inflammation-associated blood Treg cells. These receptors were taken from a donor aged 2 to 35 with juvenile idiopathic arthritis.

The gene calls are TRBV28 and TRBJ1-5. CDR3 length: 11 amino acids. No DNA accompanies this entry. Germline lookup yields CDR1 MDHEN and CDR2 SYDVKM. CDR3 loop: CASSTNQPQQF.

This rearrangement joins TRBV27 to TRBJ1-5; TCRdb indicates TRBD1, and absent DNA this call remains unverified. The CDR3 is 15 residues long. There is no recorded DNA. Germline V gene sequence: CDR1 MNHEY, CDR2 SMNVEV (reference sequence). The CDR3 sequence is CASRPDTYSNQPQHF.

The rearrangement links TRBV18 to TRBJ2-7; lacking DNA, the TRBD1 call made by TCRdb goes unchecked. Germline V gene sequence: CDR1 KGHSH, CDR2 LQKENI. The CDR3 loop spans 15 amino acids. Nucleotide data are not available. The CDR3 here is CASSPRGRAHYKQYF.

This clone counts as medium-sized (0.01 to 0.1%) by frequency. The rearrangement uses TRBV6-1 and TRBJ2-6; TCRdb returns TRBD2, unconfirmable since there is no DNA. CDR1 and CDR2 from the germline V gene are MNHNS and SASEGT. This CDR3 has 15 residues. No DNA is recorded. The CDR3 sequence is CASSPTSSGANVLTF.

The chain combines TRBV30 with TRBJ1-2; the D call of TRBD1 rests on TCRdb alone, since no DNA is present to check it. The CDR3 is 13 residues long. No DNA has been recorded. Germline V gene lookup returns CDR1 GTSNPN and CDR2 SVGIG (reference sequence). CDR3 sequence: CAWSEDRSDGYTF.

The chain combines TRBV19 with TRBJ1-5; TCRdb designates TRBD1, a call that cannot be tested without DNA. Germline V gene data show CDR1 as LNHDA and CDR2 as SQIVND (reference sequence). The CDR3 totals 15 residues. No coding sequence is recorded. The CDR3 spells CASSRMGLSNQPQHF. The variable domain in full, with the rest retrieved from reference TRBV19 and TRBJ1-5, is DGGITQSPKYLFRKEGQNVTLSCEQNLNHDAMYWYRQDPGQGLRLIYYSQIVNDFQKGDIAEGYSVSREKKESFPLTVTSAQKNPTAFYLCASSRMGLSNQPQHFGDGTRLSIL.

The V call is TRBV4-1, the J call TRBJ2-7. This CDR3 is built from 13 residues. Only the protein sequence is given. The germline gives CDR1 MGHRA, CDR2 YSYEKL. This CDR3 is CASSQTAHYEQYF.

The rearrangement links TRBV15 to TRBJ1-3. Germline-derived CDR1 and CDR2 are LNHNV and YYDKDF (reference sequence). The CDR3 contains 13 residues. No DNA accompanies this entry. The CDR3 protein is CATSEDGGNTIYF.

The rearrangement uses TRBV5-6 and TRBJ1-2. Germline V gene data show CDR1 as SGHDT and CDR2 as YYEEEE. CDR3 size: 14 residues. No nucleotide data were recorded. The CDR3 protein is CASSLPLAGGGYTF.

The chain carries TRBV25-1 and TRBJ2-1. Looked up from germline, CDR1 is MGHDK and CDR2 is SYGVNS. The CDR3 totals 13 residues. The DNA is not on file. The CDR3 loop is CASSDGLNNEQFF.

The rearrangement links TRBV4-2 to TRBJ2-3; as DNA is missing, the TRBD2 call by TCRdb cannot be tested. The length of the CDR3 is 14 residues. No coding sequence is recorded. Germline V lookup: CDR1 LGHNA, CDR2 YNFKEQ. This chain's CDR3 is CASSQESGTDTQYF.

The J gene is TRBJ2-2, the V gene TRBV6-4. The CDR3 has 16 residues. Nucleotide data are not available. CDR1 and CDR2 from the germline V gene are MRHNA and SNTAGT. CDR3 sequence: CASSEGPTRDTGELFF.

The chain recombines TRBV19 with TRBJ2-2; TCRdb proposes TRBD2, but this gene call is untestable without DNA. The CDR3 covers 17 residues. DNA is not on record. The V gene's germline CDR1 is LNHDA and CDR2 SQIVND (reference sequence). CDR3 amino acids: CASSITVKLSNTGELFF.

The chain has TRBV6-1 and TRBJ1-4; TCRdb outputs TRBD1, but without DNA this stays unchecked. Germline V gene sequence: CDR1 MNHNS, CDR2 SASEGT. The CDR3 is 15 residues long. DNA for this receptor is not on file. CDR3 in amino acids: CASSEGTGGNEKLFF.

V gene TRBV6-6 combines with J gene TRBJ1-1; TCRdb designates TRBD1, a call that cannot be tested without DNA. This CDR3 is built from 13 residues. Only the protein is on record. Germline V gene lookup returns CDR1 MNHNY and CDR2 SVGAGI (reference sequence). CDR3 sequence: CASSYSANTEAFF.

V is TRBV7-3 and J is TRBJ2-1; the TCRdb D gene call, TRBD1, has no DNA to confirm it. CDR3 size: 14 residues. The coding DNA is unavailable. Germline CDR1 SGHTA, CDR2 FQGTGA. CDR3 residues: CASSTGTAYNEQFF. Full variable domain (rest looked up from reference TRBV7-3 and TRBJ2-1): GAGVSQTPSNKVTEKGKYVELRCDPISGHTALYWYRQSLGQGPEFLIYFQGTGAADDSGLPNDRFFAVRPEGSVSTLKIQRTERGDSAVYLCASSTGTAYNEQFFGPGTRLTVL.

The gene calls are TRBV19 and TRBJ1-2; the TCRdb D gene call, TRBD1, has no DNA to confirm it. The CDR3 covers 15 residues. A DNA sequence was not provided. The germline gives CDR1 LNHDA, CDR2 SQIVND (reference sequence). The CDR3 loop reads CASTLFGQGSYGYTF.

The chain combines TRBV5-4 with TRBJ2-3; TCRdb names TRBD2, which stays unverified in the absence of DNA. The CDR3 sequence is 13 residues long. DNA is not on record. Germline lookup yields CDR1 SGHNT and CDR2 YYREEE (reference sequence). This chain's CDR3 is CAIGIAGEDTQYF.

The chain's CDR3 is CASSQDEGTGYNEQFF. V gene TRBV4-3 combines with J gene TRBJ2-1; TCRdb designates TRBD1, a call that cannot be tested without DNA. The germline gives CDR1 LGHNA, CDR2 YSLEER. CDR3 length: 16 residues. No DNA is recorded.